Below are 9 T cell receptor beta chains sequenced from a single sample in a study of blood T cell repertoires in COVID-19. Assay used: immunoSEQ multiplex PCR; TCRdb lists only in-frame clones, some missing. The sample records 200,000 or so clones, roughly four fifths being singletons. The specimen was peripheral blood. The source of these receptors is a woman in her twenties or thirties with acute or convalescent COVID-19.

The chain joins TRBV28 to TRBJ1-5; TRBD1 might be the D (5 bases). CDR3 length: 16 residues. CDR1 is MDHEN and CDR2 is SYDVKM in the germline V gene. Trimming stripped 5 bases from V and 2 bases from J, with 16 bases between. CDR3 loop: CASSVYPGSGNQPQHF. CDR3 coding DNA: TGTGCCAGCAGTGTTTACCCAGGGTCGGGCAATCAGCCCCAGCATTTT. The variable domain in full, with the rest retrieved from reference TRBV28 and TRBJ1-5, is DVKVTQSSRYLVKRTGEKVFLECVQDMDHENMFWYRQDPGLGLRLIYFSYDVKMKEKGDIPEGYSVSREKKERFSLILESASTNQTSMYLCASSVYPGSGNQPQHFGDGTRLSIL.

The chain is built from TRBV27 and TRBJ1-5, with 7 positions matching TRBD1. With V trimmed by 5 bases and J by 1 base, 20 bases remained unmatched. The CDR3 runs 20 residues. CDR1 and CDR2 from the germline V gene are MNHEY and SMNVEV (reference sequence). The CDR3 bases are TGTGCCAGCAGTGGGTATGATGGAGAGGAGGGGGCGGCGAGCAATCAGCCCCAGCATTTT. Amino acids: CASSGYDGEEGAASNQPQHF.

This clone was seen just once. The rearrangement uses TRBV28 and TRBJ1-2, with a weak D call TRBD1 (6 bases). Trimming took off 6 bases at V and 8 bases at J, with 10 bases between the two ends. The CDR3 runs 11 residues. Germline assignment: CDR1 MDHEN and CDR2 SYDVKM. In nucleotides, the CDR3 is TGTGCCAGCAGCCAGGGACAAGGCTACACCTTC. This encodes CASSQGQGYTF.

This chain joins TRBV11-2 and TRBJ1-6, with TRBD1 matching over 10 bases. CDR1 is SGHAT, CDR2 FQNNGV, per germline. V dropped 5 bases and J dropped 6; count of bases not matched to a gene: 7. This CDR3 region has 16 residues. In DNA form, the CDR3 reads TGTGCCAGCAGCGTCGGGACAGGGGTTTCTAATTCACCCCTCCACTTT. It specifies CASSVGTGVSNSPLHF.

The CDR3 is CATQGLAGGQGEQFF. Here the CDR3 DNA reads TGTGCCACTCAAGGACTAGCGGGGGGGCAGGGTGAGCAGTTCTTC. The chain recombines TRBV10-3 with TRBJ2-1; TRBD2 agrees at 15 bases. With 10 bases clipped from V and 9 bases from J, the junction kept 10 bases outside the gene matches. This CDR3 region has 15 residues. The V gene's germline CDR1 is ENHRY and CDR2 SYGVKD.

The chain links TRBV19 to TRBJ2-1, with 7 bases that match TRBD2. V shed 6 bases and J 6 bases; nucleotides not matched to a gene: 14. Per the germline V gene, CDR1 is LNHDA and CDR2 is SQIVND (reference sequence). The CDR3 is made up of 16 amino acids. The CDR3, as DNA: TGTGCCAGTAGCCTAACAATGGGGAGGGGAGGCAATGAGCAGTTCTTC. The encoded protein is CASSLTMGRGGNEQFF.

This chain uses TRBV30 with TRBJ1-2, with D possibly being TRBD1 (6 bases). This CDR3 region has 15 residues. CDR1 is GTSNPN and CDR2 is SVGIG in the germline V gene (reference sequence). Trimming left V 3 bases short and J 7 bases short, with 21 bases between. CDR3 residues: CAWSRDDGGAGGYTF. As DNA, the CDR3 is TGTGCCTGGAGCCGGGATGACGGGGGGGCGGGTGGCTACACCTTC.

The CDR3 reads CASSVDPGGDSPLHF. The CDR3 bases are TGTGCCAGCAGCGTAGACCCGGGGGGCGACTCACCCCTCCACTTT. The chain recombines TRBV9 with TRBJ1-6; TRBD1 might be the D (6 bases). The CDR3 has 15 residues. Per the germline V gene, CDR1 is SGDLS and CDR2 is YYNGEE. V was pared by 0 bases and J by 10 bases, with 14 bases between.

J is TRBJ1-4 and V is TRBV27; 9 bases fit TRBD1. Germline V gene lookup returns CDR1 MNHEY and CDR2 SMNVEV (reference sequence). V shed 1 base, J shed 7 bases, and the junction held 4 bases outside the gene matches. The CDR3 totals 15 residues. The CDR3 DNA follows: TGTGCCAGCAGTTTATACGGGACAGGGATTGAAAAACTGTTTTTT. Protein product: CASSLYGTGIEKLFF.